A selection of T cell receptor beta chains follows, all from one sample in a study of control samples from healthy donors and cancer patients. The data were produced by immunoSEQ multiplex PCR, yet TCRdb's version contains in-frame clones alone and is incomplete. The data show thousands of clones, more than 70% seen once. The sample taken for sequencing was PBMCs. The receptors stem from a man aged 65-85 years with lung cancer. Both conserved end residues are part of each CDR3. The D gene is left open where the match is weak. Clone size, where shown, is once, few, many, or a class for clones that have expanded.

size: NA; D: TRBD1; J: TRBJ2-1; V: TRBV5-8; CDR3: CASSLTGTGSYEQFF; DNA: TGTGCCAGCAGCTTGACCGGGACAGGGTCTTATGAGCAGTTCTTC
size: NA; D: TRBD1; J: TRBJ2-2; V: TRBV7-6; CDR3: CASSSSGGQARGGELFF; DNA: TGTGCCAGCAGCTCGTCCGGAGGACAGGCGAGGGGCGGGGAGCTGTTTTTT
size: NA; D: TRBD1; J: TRBJ2-2; V: TRBV19; CDR3: CASSMGTGGYRTGELFF; DNA: TGTGCCAGTAGTATGGGGACAGGGGGTTATAGGACCGGGGAGCTGTTTTTT
size: NA; D: NA; J: TRBJ2-7; V: TRBV28; CDR3: CASSIGTGKLEQYF; DNA: TGTGCCAGCAGTATCGGGACGGGAAAACTCGAGCAGTACTTC
size: NA; D: NA; J: TRBJ2-7; V: TRBV7-8; CDR3: CASSTPGLAYEQYF; DNA: TGTGCCAGCAGCACACCGGGACTTGCCTACGAGCAGTACTTC
size: NA; D: NA; J: TRBJ2-5; V: TRBV6-5; CDR3: CASSYSRRETQYF; DNA: TGTGCCAGCAGTTACTCGAGGAGGGAGACCCAGTACTTC
size: NA; D: TRBD2; J: TRBJ2-1; V: TRBV4-1; CDR3: CASSQDLAGGYNEQFF; DNA: TGCGCCAGCAGCCAAGATTTAGCGGGAGGGTATAATGAGCAGTTCTTC
size: NA; D: NA; J: TRBJ2-1; V: TRBV11-2; CDR3: CASRLSSYNEQFF; DNA: TGTGCCAGCAGGTTAAGCTCCTACAATGAGCAGTTCTTC
size: NA; D: NA; J: TRBJ2-7; V: TRBV30; CDR3: CAWTRRGGRARQYF; DNA: TGTGCCTGGACCCGTAGAGGGGGGAGGGCCAGGCAGTACTTC
size: few; D: NA; J: TRBJ1-2; V: TRBV5-6; CDR3: CASSLAVRGHSTNYGYTF; DNA: TGTGCCAGCAGCTTGGCGGTCCGGGGACACAGTACTAACTATGGCTACACCTTC
size: NA; D: NA; J: TRBJ1-4; V: TRBV9; CDR3: CASSFRQGEKLFF; DNA: TGTGCCAGCAGCTTCCGACAAGGAGAAAAACTGTTTTTT
size: NA; D: NA; J: TRBJ2-6; V: TRBV14; CDR3: CASSQELGLSGANVLTF; DNA: TGTGCCAGCAGCCAAGAACTCGGGTTAAGCGGGGCCAACGTCCTGACTTTC
size: NA; D: NA; J: TRBJ1-1; V: TRBV5-1; CDR3: CASSLNSGNTEAFF; DNA: TGCGCCAGCAGCTTGAACTCCGGGAACACTGAAGCTTTCTTT
size: NA; D: NA; J: TRBJ1-4; V: TRBV4-3; CDR3: CASSQEGLVNEKLFF; DNA: TGCGCCAGCAGCCAAGAGGGACTTGTTAATGAAAAACTGTTTTTT
size: NA; D: NA; J: TRBJ1-1; V: TRBV2; CDR3: CASSARQVNTEAFF; DNA: TGTGCCAGCAGTGCGCGGCAGGTGAACACTGAAGCTTTCTTT
size: NA; D: NA; J: TRBJ1-4; V: TRBV5-1; CDR3: CASSSQGGGEKLFF; DNA: TGCGCCAGCAGCTCGCAGGGAGGGGGTGAAAAACTGTTTTTT
size: NA; D: NA; J: TRBJ2-5; V: TRBV30; CDR3: CAWSDFGGLGETQYF; DNA: TGTGCCTGGAGTGATTTTGGGGGTCTGGGAGAGACCCAGTACTTC
size: NA; D: NA; J: TRBJ1-5; V: TRBV10-1; CDR3: CASSVSENQPQHF; DNA: TGCGCCAGCAGTGTCTCAGAAAATCAGCCCCAGCATTTT
size: NA; D: NA; J: TRBJ1-3; V: TRBV30; CDR3: CAWSGGLGNTIYF; DNA: TGTGCCTGGAGCGGGGGGCTTGGAAACACCATATATTTT
size: few; D: NA; J: TRBJ2-2; V: TRBV11-2; CDR3: CASSFVGDTGELFF; DNA: TGTGCCAGCAGCTTTGTAGGGGACACCGGGGAGCTGTTTTTT
size: NA; D: TRBD1; J: TRBJ2-1; V: TRBV7-9; CDR3: CASSSPPGGAYNEQFF; DNA: TGTGCCAGCAGCTCCCCTCCAGGGGGCGCGTACAATGAGCAGTTCTTC
size: NA; D: TRBD1; J: TRBJ2-7; V: TRBV7-8; CDR3: CASSWVFPGQGVSFLEQYF; DNA: TGTGCCAGCAGCTGGGTTTTCCCGGGACAGGGGGTCAGCTTCTTGGAGCAGTACTTC
size: NA; D: NA; J: TRBJ2-1; V: TRBV7-2; CDR3: CASSLIGLAGNEQFF; DNA: TGTGCCAGCAGCTTAATTGGGCTAGCCGGTAATGAGCAGTTCTTC
size: NA; D: NA; J: TRBJ2-3; V: TRBV11-3; CDR3: CASSSGAGTATQYF; DNA: TGTGCCAGCAGCTCTGGGGCGGGGACGGCGACGCAGTATTTT
size: NA; D: TRBD1; J: TRBJ2-5; V: TRBV6-5; CDR3: CASNIDRGIETQYF; DNA: TGTGCCAGCAATATCGACAGGGGAATAGAGACCCAGTACTTC
size: NA; D: NA; J: TRBJ1-6; V: TRBV7-2; CDR3: CASSLSGESNSPLHF; DNA: TGTGCCAGCAGCTTGTCTGGGGAATCAAATTCACCCCTCCACTTT
size: few; D: TRBD2; J: TRBJ2-7; V: TRBV2; CDR3: CASSESGLADYEQYF; DNA: TGTGCCAGCAGTGAATCGGGACTAGCGGACTACGAGCAGTACTTC
size: NA; D: NA; J: TRBJ2-7; V: TRBV29-1; CDR3: CSVGSTYEQYF; DNA: TGCAGCGTTGGGAGTACCTACGAGCAGTACTTC
size: NA; D: NA; J: TRBJ2-7; V: TRBV5-6; CDR3: CASSLAPGSSYEQYF; DNA: TGTGCCAGCAGCTTGGCGCCAGGGTCCTCCTACGAGCAGTACTTC
size: NA; D: NA; J: TRBJ1-2; V: TRBV30; CDR3: CAWTTGRNYGYTF; DNA: TGTGCCTGGACGACGGGACGGAACTATGGCTACACCTTC
size: NA; D: TRBD1; J: TRBJ1-6; V: TRBV2; CDR3: CASSARAPGQRSSYNSPLHF; DNA: TGTGCCAGCAGTGCCCGTGCCCCGGGACAGAGGAGCTCCTATAATTCACCCCTCCACTTT
size: NA; D: NA; J: TRBJ1-1; V: TRBV18; CDR3: CASSPQQGDTEAFF; DNA: TGTGCCAGCTCACCCCAGCAGGGCGACACTGAAGCTTTCTTT
size: large; D: TRBD1; J: TRBJ1-2; V: TRBV27; CDR3: CASSDGTGTGVSYGYTF; DNA: TGTGCCAGCAGTGACGGGACCGGGACAGGGGTTTCCTATGGCTACACCTTC
size: NA; D: TRBD1; J: TRBJ2-1; V: TRBV5-1; CDR3: CASRGDRGYNEQFF; DNA: TGCGCCAGCAGGGGGGACAGGGGTTACAATGAGCAGTTCTTC
size: NA; D: TRBD2; J: TRBJ2-1; V: TRBV7-8; CDR3: CASSSTSGRANEQFF; DNA: TGTGCCAGCAGCTCTACTAGCGGGAGGGCGAATGAGCAGTTCTTC
size: NA; D: NA; J: TRBJ1-6; V: TRBV5-1; CDR3: CASSLERARGRESPLHF; DNA: TGCGCCAGCAGCTTGGAGAGGGCCCGGGGGCGGGAGTCACCCCTCCACTTT
size: NA; D: NA; J: TRBJ1-1; V: TRBV28; CDR3: CASSVSQGNTEAFF; DNA: TGTGCCAGCAGTGTCTCCCAGGGGAACACTGAAGCTTTCTTT